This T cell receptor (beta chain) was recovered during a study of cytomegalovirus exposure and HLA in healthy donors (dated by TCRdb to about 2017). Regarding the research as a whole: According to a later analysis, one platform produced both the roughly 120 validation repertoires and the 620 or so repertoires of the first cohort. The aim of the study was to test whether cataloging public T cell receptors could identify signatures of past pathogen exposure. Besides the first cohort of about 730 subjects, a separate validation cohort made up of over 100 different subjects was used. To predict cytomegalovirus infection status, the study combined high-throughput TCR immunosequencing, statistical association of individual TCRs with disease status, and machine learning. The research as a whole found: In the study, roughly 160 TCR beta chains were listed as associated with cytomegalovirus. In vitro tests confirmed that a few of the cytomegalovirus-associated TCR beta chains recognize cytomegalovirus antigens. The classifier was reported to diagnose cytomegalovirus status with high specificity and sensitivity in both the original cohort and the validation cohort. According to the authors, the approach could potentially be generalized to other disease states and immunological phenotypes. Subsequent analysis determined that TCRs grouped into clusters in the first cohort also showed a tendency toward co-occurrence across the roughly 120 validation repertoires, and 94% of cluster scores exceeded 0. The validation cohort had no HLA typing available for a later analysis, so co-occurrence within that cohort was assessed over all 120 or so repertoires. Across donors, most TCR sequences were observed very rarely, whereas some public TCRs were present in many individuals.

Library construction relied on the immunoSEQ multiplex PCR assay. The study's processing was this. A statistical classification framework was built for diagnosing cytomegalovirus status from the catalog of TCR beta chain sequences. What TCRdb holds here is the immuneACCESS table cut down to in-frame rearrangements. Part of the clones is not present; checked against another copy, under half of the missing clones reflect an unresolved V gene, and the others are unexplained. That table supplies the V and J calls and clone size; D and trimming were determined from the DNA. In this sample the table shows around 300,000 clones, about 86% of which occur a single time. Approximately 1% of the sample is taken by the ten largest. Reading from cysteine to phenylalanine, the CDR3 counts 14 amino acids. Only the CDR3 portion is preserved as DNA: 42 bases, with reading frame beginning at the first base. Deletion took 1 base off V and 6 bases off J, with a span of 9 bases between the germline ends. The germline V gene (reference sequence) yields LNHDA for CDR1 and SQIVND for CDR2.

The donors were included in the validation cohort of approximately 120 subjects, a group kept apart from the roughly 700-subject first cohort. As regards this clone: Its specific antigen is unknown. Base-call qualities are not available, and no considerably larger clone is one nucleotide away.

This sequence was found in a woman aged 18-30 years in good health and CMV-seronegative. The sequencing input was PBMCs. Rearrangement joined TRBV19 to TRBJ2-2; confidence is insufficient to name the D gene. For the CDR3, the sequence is CASSIVPVPGELFF. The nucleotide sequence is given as TGTGCCAGTAGTATAGTCCCAGTGCCCGGGGAGCTGTTTTTT.